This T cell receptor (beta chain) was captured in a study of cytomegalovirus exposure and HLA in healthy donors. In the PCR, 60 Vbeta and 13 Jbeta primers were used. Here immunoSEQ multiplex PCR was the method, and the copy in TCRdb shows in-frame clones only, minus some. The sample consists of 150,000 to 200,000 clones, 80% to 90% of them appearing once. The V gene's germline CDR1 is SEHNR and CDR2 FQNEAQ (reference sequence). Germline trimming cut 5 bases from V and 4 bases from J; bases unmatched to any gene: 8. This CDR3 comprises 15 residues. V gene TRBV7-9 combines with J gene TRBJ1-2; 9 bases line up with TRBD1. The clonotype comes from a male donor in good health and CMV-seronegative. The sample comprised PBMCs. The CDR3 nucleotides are TGTGCCAGCAGCCTTATTACAGGGGGCGGCTATGGCTACACCTTC. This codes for CASSLITGGGYGYTF.